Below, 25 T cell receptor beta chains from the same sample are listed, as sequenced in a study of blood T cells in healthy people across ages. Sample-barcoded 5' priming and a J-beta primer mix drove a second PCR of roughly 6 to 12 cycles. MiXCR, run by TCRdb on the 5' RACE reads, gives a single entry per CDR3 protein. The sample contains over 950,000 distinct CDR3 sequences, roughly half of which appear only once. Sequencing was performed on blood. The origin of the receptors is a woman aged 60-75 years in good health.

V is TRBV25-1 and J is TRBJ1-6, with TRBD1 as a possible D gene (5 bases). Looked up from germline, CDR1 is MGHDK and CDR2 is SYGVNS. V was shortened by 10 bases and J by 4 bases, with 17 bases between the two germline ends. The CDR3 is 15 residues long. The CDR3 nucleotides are TGTGCCACCCAGGGAGCGAACGGATATAATTCACCCCTCCACTTT. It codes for CATQGANGYNSPLHF.

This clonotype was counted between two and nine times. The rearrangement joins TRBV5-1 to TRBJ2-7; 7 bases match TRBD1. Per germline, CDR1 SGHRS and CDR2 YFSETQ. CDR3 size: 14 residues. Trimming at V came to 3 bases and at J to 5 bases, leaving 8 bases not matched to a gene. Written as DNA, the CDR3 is TGCGCCAGCAGCTGGACGACAGGGTTCAACGAGCAGTACTTC. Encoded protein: CASSWTTGFNEQYF.

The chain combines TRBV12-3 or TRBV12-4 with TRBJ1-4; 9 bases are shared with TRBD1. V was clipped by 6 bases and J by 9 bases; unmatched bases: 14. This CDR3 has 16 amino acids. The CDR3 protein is CASRRSTGGGVQKLFF. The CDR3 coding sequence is TGTGCCAGCAGACGCTCAACAGGGGGCGGGGTACAAAAACTGTTTTTT.

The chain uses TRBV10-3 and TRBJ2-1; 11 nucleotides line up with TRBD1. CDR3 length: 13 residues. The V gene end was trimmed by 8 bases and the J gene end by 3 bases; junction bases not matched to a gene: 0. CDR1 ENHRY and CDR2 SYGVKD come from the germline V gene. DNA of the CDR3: TGTGCCATCGGGACAGGGGGCTACAATGAGCAGTTCTTC. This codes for CAIGTGGYNEQFF.

CDR3 DNA sequence: TGTGCCAGCAGCCAAGTAGCGGGAGCCGGGGGCTCTGGGGCCAACGTCCTGACTTTC. This encodes CASSQVAGAGGSGANVLTF. The chain links TRBV4-2 to TRBJ2-6; 9 nucleotides align to TRBD2. The CDR3 is 19 residues long. Trimming at V came to 1 base and at J to 0 bases, leaving 7 bases not matched to a gene. The V gene's germline CDR1 is LGHNA and CDR2 YNFKEQ.

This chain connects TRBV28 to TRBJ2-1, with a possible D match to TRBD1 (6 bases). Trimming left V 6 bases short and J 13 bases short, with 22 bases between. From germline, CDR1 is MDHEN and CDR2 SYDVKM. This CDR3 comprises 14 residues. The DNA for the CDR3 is TGTGCCAGCAGCGGACAGACAATTAAGGAGACCCAGTTCTTC. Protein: CASSGQTIKETQFF.

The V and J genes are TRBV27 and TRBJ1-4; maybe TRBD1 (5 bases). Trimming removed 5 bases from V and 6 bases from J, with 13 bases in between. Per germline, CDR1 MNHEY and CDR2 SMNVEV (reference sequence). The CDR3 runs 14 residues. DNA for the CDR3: TGTGCCAGCAGTCCAGGGAGGGCTCATGAAAAACTGTTTTTT. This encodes CASSPGRAHEKLFF.

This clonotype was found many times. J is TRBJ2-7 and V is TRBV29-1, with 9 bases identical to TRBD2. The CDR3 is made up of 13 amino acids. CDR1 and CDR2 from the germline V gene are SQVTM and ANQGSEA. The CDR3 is CSVSGRPWDEQYF. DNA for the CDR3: TGCAGTGTTAGCGGGAGACCTTGGGACGAGCAGTACTTC.

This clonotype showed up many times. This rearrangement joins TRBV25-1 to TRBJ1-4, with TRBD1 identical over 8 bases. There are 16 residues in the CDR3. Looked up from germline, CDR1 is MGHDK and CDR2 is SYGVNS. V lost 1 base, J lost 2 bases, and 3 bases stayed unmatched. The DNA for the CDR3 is TGTGCCAGCAGTGAATTTCAGGGGGCGACTAATGAAAAACTGTTTTTT. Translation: CASSEFQGATNEKLFF.

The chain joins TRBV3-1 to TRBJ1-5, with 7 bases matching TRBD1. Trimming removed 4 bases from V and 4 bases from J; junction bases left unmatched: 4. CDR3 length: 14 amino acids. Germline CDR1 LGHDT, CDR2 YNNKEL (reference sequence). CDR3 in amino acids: CASSPGTENQPQHF. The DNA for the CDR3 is TGTGCCAGCAGCCCCGGGACAGAAAATCAGCCCCAGCATTTT.

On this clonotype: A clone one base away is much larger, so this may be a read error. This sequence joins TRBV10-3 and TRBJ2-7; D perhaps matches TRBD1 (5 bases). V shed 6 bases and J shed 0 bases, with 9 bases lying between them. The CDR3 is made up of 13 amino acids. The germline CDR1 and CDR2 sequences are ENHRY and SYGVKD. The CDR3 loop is CAIRGRVSYEQYF. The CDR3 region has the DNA TGTGCCATCAGGGGCAGGGTCTCCTACGAGCAGTACTTC.

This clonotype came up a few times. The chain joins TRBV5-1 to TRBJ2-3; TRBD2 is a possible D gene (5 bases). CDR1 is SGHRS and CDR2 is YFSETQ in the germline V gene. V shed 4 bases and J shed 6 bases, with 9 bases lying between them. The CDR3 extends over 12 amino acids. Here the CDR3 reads CASSIQRDTQYF. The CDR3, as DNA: TGCGCCAGCAGCATCCAGCGGGATACGCAGTATTTT. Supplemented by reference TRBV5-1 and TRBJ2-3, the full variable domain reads KAGVTQTPRYLIKTRGQQVTLSCSPISGHRSVSWYQQTPGQGLQFLFEYFSETQRNKGNFPGRFSGRQFSNSRSEMNVSTLELGDSALYLCASSIQRDTQYFGPGTRLTVL.

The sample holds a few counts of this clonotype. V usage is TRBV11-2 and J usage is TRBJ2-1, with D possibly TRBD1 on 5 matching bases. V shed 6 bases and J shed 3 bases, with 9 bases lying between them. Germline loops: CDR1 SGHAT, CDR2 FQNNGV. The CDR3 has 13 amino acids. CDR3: CASRGVSYNEQFF. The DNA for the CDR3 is TGTGCCAGCAGAGGGGTCAGCTACAATGAGCAGTTCTTC.

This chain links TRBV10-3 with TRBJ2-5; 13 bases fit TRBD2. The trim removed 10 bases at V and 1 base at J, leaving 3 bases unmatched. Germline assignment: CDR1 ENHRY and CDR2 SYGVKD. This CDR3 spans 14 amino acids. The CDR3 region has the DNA TGTGCCACCGGGACTAGCGGGACCCAAGAGACCCAGTACTTC. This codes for CATGTSGTQETQYF.

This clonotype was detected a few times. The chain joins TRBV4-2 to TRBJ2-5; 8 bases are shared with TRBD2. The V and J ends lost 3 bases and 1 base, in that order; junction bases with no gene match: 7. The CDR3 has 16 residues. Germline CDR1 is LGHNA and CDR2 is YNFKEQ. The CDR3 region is CASSHGVAGFQETQYF. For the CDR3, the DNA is TGTGCCAGCAGCCATGGAGTAGCGGGGTTCCAAGAGACCCAGTACTTC.

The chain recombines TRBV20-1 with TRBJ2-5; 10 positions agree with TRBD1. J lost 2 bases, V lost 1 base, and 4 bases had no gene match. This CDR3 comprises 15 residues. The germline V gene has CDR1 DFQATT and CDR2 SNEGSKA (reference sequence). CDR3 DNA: TGCAGTGCTAGAGCAGGGACAGGGGATCAAGAGACCCAGTACTTC. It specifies CSARAGTGDQETQYF.

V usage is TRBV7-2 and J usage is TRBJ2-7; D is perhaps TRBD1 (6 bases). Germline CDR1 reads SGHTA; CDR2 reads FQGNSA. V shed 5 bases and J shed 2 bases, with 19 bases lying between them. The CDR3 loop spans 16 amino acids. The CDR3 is CASSISSGTNPYEQYF. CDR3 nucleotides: TGTGCCAGCAGCATAAGCTCCGGGACAAACCCCTACGAGCAGTACTTC.

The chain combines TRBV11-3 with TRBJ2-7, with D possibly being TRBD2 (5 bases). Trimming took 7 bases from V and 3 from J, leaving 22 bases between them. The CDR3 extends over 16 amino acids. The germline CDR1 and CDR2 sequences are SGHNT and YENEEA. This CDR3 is CASTIYPSGDLYEQYF. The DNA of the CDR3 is TGTGCCAGCACCATTTATCCCAGCGGTGACCTCTACGAGCAGTACTTC.

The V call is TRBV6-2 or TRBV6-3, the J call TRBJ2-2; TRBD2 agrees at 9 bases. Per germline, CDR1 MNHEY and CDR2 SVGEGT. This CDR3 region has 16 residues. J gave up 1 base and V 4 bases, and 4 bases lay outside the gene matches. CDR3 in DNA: TGTGCCAGCAGTTCTCCTAGCGGGAAGAACACCGGGGAGCTGTTTTTT. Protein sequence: CASSSPSGKNTGELFF.

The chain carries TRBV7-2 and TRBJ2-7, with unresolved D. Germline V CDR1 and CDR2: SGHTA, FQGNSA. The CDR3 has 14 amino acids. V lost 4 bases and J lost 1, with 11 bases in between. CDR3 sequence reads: CASSSARSSYEQYF. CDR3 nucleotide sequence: TGTGCCAGCAGCTCAGCCCGGAGTTCCTACGAGCAGTACTTC.

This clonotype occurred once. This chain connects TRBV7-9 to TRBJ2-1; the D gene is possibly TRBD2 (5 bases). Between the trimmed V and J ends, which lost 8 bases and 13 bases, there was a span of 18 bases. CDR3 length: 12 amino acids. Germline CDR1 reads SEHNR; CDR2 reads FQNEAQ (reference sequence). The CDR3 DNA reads TGTGCCAGCGACTTAAAGGAGGAGACCCAGTTCTTC. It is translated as CASDLKEETQFF. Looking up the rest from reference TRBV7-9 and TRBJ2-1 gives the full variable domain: DTGVSQNPRHKITKRGQNVTFRCDPISEHNRLYWYRQTLGQGPEFLTYFQNEAQLEKSRLLSDRFSAERPKGSFSTLEIQRTEQGDSAMYLCASDLKEETQFFGPGTRLTVL.

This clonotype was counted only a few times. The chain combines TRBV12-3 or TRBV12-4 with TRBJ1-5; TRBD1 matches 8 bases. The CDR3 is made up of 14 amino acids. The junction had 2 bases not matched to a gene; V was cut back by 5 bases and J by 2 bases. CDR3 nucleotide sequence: TGTGCCAGCAGTACGGGACAGGGCAATCAGCCCCAGCATTTT. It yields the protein CASSTGQGNQPQHF.

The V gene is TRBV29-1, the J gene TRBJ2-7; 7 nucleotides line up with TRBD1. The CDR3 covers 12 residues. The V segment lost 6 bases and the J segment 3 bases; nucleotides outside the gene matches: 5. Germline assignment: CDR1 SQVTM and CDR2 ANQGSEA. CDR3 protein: CSVTRDSYEQYF. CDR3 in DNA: TGCAGCGTAACCCGGGACAGCTACGAGCAGTACTTC.

CDR3 DNA: TGTGCCAGCAGTTACTCCGCAGAGTTAAACGAGCAGTACTTC. It is translated as CASSYSAELNEQYF. The J gene is TRBJ2-7, the V gene TRBV6-5; D uncertain. The CDR3 totals 14 residues. Germline V CDR1 and CDR2: MNHEY, SVGAGI. The V gene lost 0 bases and the J gene lost 5 bases, with 11 bases spanning the gap.

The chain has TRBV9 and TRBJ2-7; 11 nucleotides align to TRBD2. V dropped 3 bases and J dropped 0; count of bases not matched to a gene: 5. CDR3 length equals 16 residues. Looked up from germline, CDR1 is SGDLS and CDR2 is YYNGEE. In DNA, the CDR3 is TGTGCCAGCAGCGCGACTAGCGGGGAAAGCTCCTACGAGCAGTACTTC. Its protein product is CASSATSGESSYEQYF.